The T cell receptor beta chain under discussion was sequenced for a study of T-cell memory formation after mild COVID-19. MiXCR, run by TCRdb on the 5' RACE reads, gives a single entry per CDR3 protein. The table has tens of thousands of distinct CDR3 sequences, around a quarter seen once. Germline lookup yields CDR1 SEHNR and CDR2 FQNEAQ (reference sequence). There are 14 residues in the CDR3. Unmatched junction bases numbered 4, after V lost 4 bases and J lost 3 bases. Source material: PBMCs or a T cell subset sorted from them (not recorded which). The source is a young man who had mild COVID-19 (a few samples of this study predate the infection). Cell type and time point are not known. The genes are TRBV7-9 and TRBJ2-5; 8 nucleotides align to TRBD1. As DNA, the CDR3 is TGTGCCAGCAGCTGGTGGGACAGGAAAGAGACCCAGTACTTC. This sequence encodes CASSWWDRKETQYF.